These T cell receptor beta chains were read from a single sample in a study of regulatory T cells in long-lasting Graves disease. TCRdb recomputed calls from the multiplex PCR reads with MiXCR, one row per CDR3 protein. The sample lists fewer than 350,000 distinct CDR3 sequences, 15% to 20% seen once, with 38% in the top ten. The sample here was peripheral blood mononuclear cells (PBMCs), taken at new diagnosis, from a patient treated with antithyroid drugs. Every receptor here comes from a female donor with Graves disease. Both conserved end residues are trimmed from each CDR3.

>TRBV6-1|TRBJ1-5
ASSGDTYQPQH
>TRBV4-2|TRBJ1-2
ASSTSRDNGYT
>TRBV30|TRBJ2-7
AWSEGSGLYEQY
>TRBV28|TRBJ2-3
ASSLAGVGTDTQY
>TRBV5-4|TRBJ1-2
ASSLIMESYGYT
>TRBV5-4|TRBJ2-2
ASSSRTFGTGELF
>TRBV27|TRBJ2-7
ASIWGDEQY
>TRBV11-3|TRBJ2-2
ASSGGLASDTGELF
>TRBV25-1|TRBJ2-4
ASRSLRY
>TRBV7-2|TRBJ1-4
ASSSSQGFGEKLF
>TRBV6-1|TRBJ2-1
ASSDGRGADEQF
>TRBV12-5|TRBJ2-1
ASGFLSLGEQF
>TRBV12-3/TRBV12-4|TRBJ2-7
ASSLSGDRSFEQY
>TRBV7-3|TRBJ2-3
ASSSGTSGSRQY
>TRBV11-3|TRBJ2-3
ASSPGSSEDTQY
>TRBV7-8|TRBJ1-6
ASSHGTGGLTDSPLH
>TRBV12-3/TRBV12-4|TRBJ2-3
ASSWGGTPAPTQY
>TRBV12-3/TRBV12-4|TRBJ1-5
ASSFVDSNQPQH
>TRBV6-9|TRBJ2-7
ASSYGSAFGY
>TRBV7-3|TRBJ2-1
ASSSLGGTSGRGEYEQF
>TRBV3-1|TRBJ1-2
ASSFDRVSGYT
>TRBV14|TRBJ1-2
ASSQVYAIRRLSVYGYT
>TRBV28|TRBJ1-5
ASSLLDRDHQPQH
>TRBV5-1|TRBJ1-1
ASSLDWAGMNTEAF
>TRBV5-1|TRBJ2-3
ASSPGAKAGVGDTQY
>TRBV5-1|TRBJ2-1
ASSSGTSGSHEQF
>TRBV10-1|TRBJ2-1
ASSESTHGSRF
>TRBV6-2/TRBV6-3|TRBJ1-5
ASRPPGGSNQPQH
>TRBV28|TRBJ2-1
ASSLALLSGPYNEQF
>TRBV10-2|TRBJ1-1
ASSESPGITMNTEAF
>TRBV19|TRBJ1-1
ATSGIEAF
>TRBV5-1|TRBJ2-7
ASSSLADPLDYEQY
>TRBV27|TRBJ1-6
ASSYARTGGSPLH
>TRBV2|TRBJ2-1
ASSRAASYNEQF
>TRBV27|TRBJ1-3
ASRSSGNTIY
>TRBV5-1|TRBJ1-1
ASGARGDTEAF
>TRBV4-2|TRBJ2-3
ASSPSGTTDTQY
>TRBV9|TRBJ2-7
ASSPSGGSTYEQY
>TRBV24-1|TRBJ2-7
ATSSSRPGQGLEQY
>TRBV6-1|TRBJ2-7
ASRRTGSWANYEQY
>TRBV12-3/TRBV12-4|TRBJ2-1
ASSPIGVENEQF
>TRBV19|TRBJ2-7
ASSIDLESYEQY
>TRBV20-1|TRBJ2-1
SARQPAGLNEQF
>TRBV28|TRBJ2-1
ASTPGRVGLSYEQF
>TRBV2|TRBJ1-1
ASRNWGQGGTEAF
>TRBV7-9|TRBJ2-4
ASSLDLGNGNIQY
>TRBV20-1|TRBJ2-5
SARDAAWGETQY
>TRBV20-1|TRBJ2-1
SALTGTVHNEQF
>TRBV5-8|TRBJ2-3
ASSLASGLGTDTQY
>TRBV2|NA
ASSEADGLAAETQY
>TRBV7-3|TRBJ2-1
ASSLMGPNNEQF
>TRBV27|TRBJ1-1
ASSRQGANTEAF
>TRBV2|TRBJ2-1
AGSHGIYNEQF
>TRBV20-1|TRBJ2-7
SARGGLAEKGSTYEQY
>TRBV14|TRBJ2-5
ASSRSGRAVETQY
>TRBV15|TRBJ2-5
ATSSRQGRETQY
>TRBV27|TRBJ2-1
ASSRQGARNEQF
>TRBV28|TRBJ2-7
ATDRDFEQY
>TRBV20-1|TRBJ1-1
SARAPGLRPTEAF
>TRBV5-1|TRBJ2-1
ASSRGTAEQF